Listed below are T cell receptor beta chains from one sample, sequenced in a study of molecular identifiers for immune sequencing clone quantification. TCRdb ran MiXCR on the PCR reads and lists one entry per CDR3 protein. The table lists just over 95,000 distinct CDR3 sequences, 20% to 25% of them singletons. Sequencing was done on a sample of naive CD8+ T cells from blood, with Jurkat cell RNA spiked in. Receptors originate from a human donor in good health. Some libraries in this study had Jurkat cell RNA spiked in. The CDR3 runs from the conserved cysteine through the conserved F or W. A D gene is named only where the DNA matches it firmly. Expanded clones are given a class, and other clones once, few, many or no size at all.

clone_size,j_call,v_call,d_call,cdr3_aa,cdr3_nt
few,TRBJ2-7,TRBV28,.,CASSRRVDFYEQYF,TGTGCCAGCAGTAGGCGGGTCGATTTCTACGAGCAGTACTTC
many,TRBJ2-3,TRBV6-5,TRBD2,CASSYTAGVGGDTQYF,TGTGCCAGCAGTTACACCGCGGGAGTTGGGGGAGATACGCAGTATTTT
many,TRBJ2-7,TRBV5-5,TRBD2,CASSLAGEAYEQYF,TGTGCCAGCAGCCTAGCGGGAGAGGCCTACGAGCAGTACTTC
many,TRBJ2-7,TRBV7-2,.,CASSLSRLDSYEQYF,TGTGCCAGCAGCTTATCTCGGTTGGATAGCTACGAGCAGTACTTC
many,TRBJ1-2,TRBV27,TRBD1,CASSQGDGYTF,TGTGCCAGCAGTCAGGGGGATGGCTACACCTTC
.,TRBJ2-2,TRBV7-2,.,CASSLGWSDTGELFF,TGTGCCAGCAGCTTAGGCTGGTCTGACACCGGGGAGCTGTTTTTT
many,TRBJ2-7,TRBV7-2,.,CASSLARRGGYEQYF,TGTGCCAGCAGCTTAGCGCGGCGGGGTGGGTACGAGCAGTACTTC
.,TRBJ2-4,TRBV5-1,.,CASSLGGSKNIQYF,TGCGCCAGCAGCTTGGGGGGGTCCAAAAACATTCAGTACTTC
many,TRBJ2-5,TRBV12-3/TRBV12-4,.,CASSLVAGIRETQYF,TGTGCCAGCAGTTTAGTCGCGGGGATCAGAGAGACCCAGTACTTC
many,TRBJ1-4,TRBV6-5,.,CASGLGWGNEKLFF,TGTGCCAGCGGTTTGGGTTGGGGTAATGAAAAACTGTTTTTT
many,TRBJ1-1,TRBV28,TRBD1,CASSPTGTGNTEAFF,TGTGCCAGCAGCCCAACCGGGACAGGGAACACTGAAGCTTTCTTT
.,TRBJ2-2,TRBV7-9,.,CASSTRTEVTGELLF,TGTGCCAGCAGCACCCGGACAGAGGTGACTGGGGAGCTGCTTTTT
many,TRBJ2-7,TRBV29-1,TRBD1,CSVWTGTLYEQYF,TGCAGCGTTTGGACAGGGACTCTCTACGAGCAGTACTTC
many,TRBJ2-1,TRBV11-2,TRBD2,CASSPHLAGAYNEQFF,TGTGCCAGCAGCCCCCACCTAGCGGGGGCCTACAATGAGCAGTTCTTC
many,TRBJ2-7,TRBV12-3/TRBV12-4,.,CASTSTAEGTYEQYF,TGTGCCAGCACCTCTACTGCGGAGGGGACCTACGAGCAGTACTTC
few,TRBJ2-3,TRBV12-3/TRBV12-4,.,CASRSVGERSSDTQYF,TGTGCCAGCAGGTCGGTCGGGGAAAGGAGTTCAGATACGCAGTATTTT
many,TRBJ1-1,TRBV7-9,TRBD1,CASSPDRDTEAFF,TGTGCCAGCAGCCCGGACAGGGATACTGAAGCTTTCTTT
few,TRBJ2-5,TRBV4-1,.,CASSQDGGETQYF,TGCGCCAGCAGCCAAGATGGTGGAGAGACCCAGTACTTC
many,TRBJ2-7,TRBV30,TRBD1,CAWSAGQGYEQYF,TGTGCCTGGAGCGCTGGACAGGGCTACGAGCAGTACTTC
many,TRBJ2-2,TRBV5-1,TRBD2,CASSLWASGTGELFF,TGCGCCAGCAGCCTTTGGGCTAGCGGCACCGGGGAGCTGTTTTTT
many,TRBJ1-1,TRBV5-6,.,CASSLATEVLEAFF,TGTGCCAGCAGCTTGGCCACAGAGGTCCTTGAAGCTTTCTTT
many,TRBJ2-7,TRBV7-9,.,CASSSSTGTYEQYF,TGTGCCAGCAGCTCATCGACAGGCACCTACGAGCAGTACTTC
.,TRBJ1-5,TRBV6-1,.,CASSDLRGHSNQPQHF,TGTGCCAGCAGTGATTTACGTGGCCATAGCAATCAGCCCCAGCATTTT
many,TRBJ1-5,TRBV27,TRBD1,CASTTGDNQPQHF,TGTGCCAGCACCACAGGGGACAATCAGCCCCAGCATTTT
many,TRBJ2-3,TRBV20-1,TRBD2,CSASPGLAPDTQYF,TGCAGTGCTAGCCCGGGACTAGCGCCAGATACGCAGTATTTT
many,TRBJ2-5,TRBV6-5,.,CASIKLGEETQYF,TGTGCCAGCATTAAACTAGGGGAAGAGACCCAGTACTTC
.,TRBJ1-6,TRBV27,.,CASRDINSPLHF,TGTGCCAGCAGAGACATTAATTCACCCCTCCACTTT
few,TRBJ2-3,TRBV12-3/TRBV12-4,TRBD2,CASSFAGATDTQYF,TGTGCCAGCAGTTTCGCGGGAGCCACAGATACGCAGTATTTT
.,TRBJ2-3,TRBV6-2/TRBV6-3,TRBD2,CASLGLAGVRRHTQYF,TGTGCCAGCCTCGGACTAGCGGGAGTGAGACGGCATACGCAGTATTTT
once,TRBJ2-7,TRBV20-1,TRBD1,CSARGPTGISYEQYF,TGCAGTGCTAGAGGTCCGACAGGGATCTCCTACGAGCAGTACTTC
.,TRBJ1-2,TRBV12-3/TRBV12-4,.,CASSFPGNYGYTF,TGTGCCAGCAGTTTCCCCGGGAACTATGGCTACACCTTC
.,TRBJ1-5,TRBV6-2/TRBV6-3,.,CASSYEVGGGNQPQHF,TGTGCCAGCAGTTACGAGGTCGGAGGGGGCAATCAGCCCCAGCATTTT
once,TRBJ2-7,TRBV11-2,.,CASRLEAGLWYAPYF,TGTGCCAGCCGCTTAGAGGCAGGGTTATGGTACGCGCCGTACTTC
few,TRBJ2-7,TRBV5-1,TRBD2,CASSLARRTSGTWYEQYF,TGCGCCAGCAGCTTGGCCCGGCGGACTAGCGGGACGTGGTACGAGCAGTACTTC
.,TRBJ2-7,TRBV3-1,.,CASSQDRLNYEQYF,TGTGCCAGCAGCCAAGATCGATTGAACTACGAGCAGTACTTC
many,TRBJ2-7,TRBV4-1,.,CASSQVPGDRQYF,TGCGCCAGCAGCCAAGTTCCGGGGGACAGACAGTACTTC
many,TRBJ2-7,TRBV20-1,TRBD2,CSAPPTHREGRGEQYF,TGCAGTGCTCCCCCCACCCACCGGGAGGGCCGTGGCGAGCAGTACTTC
.,TRBJ2-1,TRBV15,.,CATSAEGWGGTDEQFF,TGTGCCACCAGCGCAGAGGGGTGGGGGGGCACTGATGAGCAGTTCTTC
few,TRBJ1-5,TRBV3-1,.,CASSQDWGGIQPQHF,TGTGCCAGCAGCCAAGATTGGGGGGGCATTCAGCCCCAGCATTTT
few,TRBJ2-5,TRBV7-2,TRBD1,CASSLETGWETQYF,TGTGCCAGCAGCTTAGAGACAGGGTGGGAGACCCAGTACTTC
many,TRBJ1-5,TRBV6-2/TRBV6-3,.,CASSPTPSYQPQHF,TGTGCCAGCAGTCCGACTCCTTCTTATCAGCCCCAGCATTTT
.,TRBJ2-7,TRBV2,.,CASRPTVANEQYF,TGTGCCAGCAGACCGACAGTTGCCAACGAGCAGTACTTC
many,TRBJ1-5,TRBV12-3/TRBV12-4,.,CASSTASGLNQPQHF,TGTGCCAGCAGTACGGCATCAGGGCTCAATCAGCCCCAGCATTTT
once,TRBJ1-1,TRBV7-9,.,CASSRQGPHTEAFF,TGTGCCAGCAGCCGGCAGGGCCCCCACACTGAAGCTTTCTTT
few,TRBJ1-4,TRBV12-3/TRBV12-4,.,CASSFAFNEKLFF,TGTGCCAGCAGTTTTGCCTTTAATGAAAAACTGTTTTTT
many,TRBJ2-7,TRBV5-4,.,CASSLRDLPYEQYF,TGTGCCAGCAGCTTGCGAGACTTGCCCTACGAGCAGTACTTC
.,TRBJ1-1,TRBV7-9,TRBD1,CASSPGQGGNTEAFF,TGTGCCAGCAGCCCCGGACAGGGGGGGAACACTGAAGCTTTCTTT
.,TRBJ1-1,TRBV4-1,TRBD1,CASSQLPGGMNTEAFF,TGCGCCAGCAGCCAATTGCCAGGGGGGATGAACACTGAAGCTTTCTTT
many,TRBJ2-3,TRBV7-2,.,CASSHSAGTEDTQYF,TGTGCCAGCAGCCACTCGGCGGGGACCGAAGATACGCAGTATTTT
few,TRBJ2-2,TRBV28,.,CASTPIRAGELFF,TGTGCCAGCACTCCCATAAGGGCCGGGGAGCTGTTTTTT
.,TRBJ1-3,TRBV19,.,CASSMVSGNTIYF,TGTGCCAGTAGTATGGTCTCTGGAAACACCATATATTTT
many,TRBJ2-5,TRBV20-1,TRBD2,CSAKGLAGGWRETQYF,TGCAGTGCTAAGGGACTAGCGGGAGGTTGGCGAGAGACCCAGTACTTC
many,TRBJ2-7,TRBV27,TRBD1,CASSTGQAPIYEQYF,TGTGCCAGCAGTACGGGACAGGCCCCAATATACGAGCAGTACTTC
.,TRBJ1-5,TRBV30,.,CAWSPGAYEPQHF,TGTGCCTGGAGTCCCGGGGCGTATGAGCCCCAGCATTTT
many,TRBJ1-5,TRBV4-1,.,CASSQKPATVPSNQPQHF,TGCGCCAGCAGCCAAAAACCCGCGACAGTTCCCAGCAATCAGCCCCAGCATTTT